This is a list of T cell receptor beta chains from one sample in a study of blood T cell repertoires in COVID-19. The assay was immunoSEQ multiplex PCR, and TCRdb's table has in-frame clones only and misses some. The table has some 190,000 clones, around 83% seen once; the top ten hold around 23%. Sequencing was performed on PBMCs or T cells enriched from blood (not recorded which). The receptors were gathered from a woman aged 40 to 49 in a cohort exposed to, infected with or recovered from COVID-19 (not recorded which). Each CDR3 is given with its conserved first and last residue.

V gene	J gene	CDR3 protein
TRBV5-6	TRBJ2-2	CASGRGVTGELFF
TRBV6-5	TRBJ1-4	CASSSRGTTNEKLFF
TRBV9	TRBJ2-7	CASSQGGGAFNEQYF
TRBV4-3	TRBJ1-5	CASSQVGGSEPQHF
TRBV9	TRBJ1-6	CASSVEGALYSPLHF
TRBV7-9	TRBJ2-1	CASSGLVAGGSYNEQFF
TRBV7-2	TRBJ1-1	CASSLLPNTEAFF
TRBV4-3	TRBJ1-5	CASSQDGTLNQPQHF
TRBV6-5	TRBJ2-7	CASSQGAFNEQYF
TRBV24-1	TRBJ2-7	CATSGAGGEQYF
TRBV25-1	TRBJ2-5	CASSVSSGRAQETQYF
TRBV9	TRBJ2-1	CASSDPSVLREGDNEQFF
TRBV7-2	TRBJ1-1	CASSFGGARANTEAFF
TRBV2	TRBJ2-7	CASSGRNDRALSYEQYF
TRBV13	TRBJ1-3	CASSLGAGGGNTIYF
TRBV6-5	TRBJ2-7	CASSKYRDRVDEQYF
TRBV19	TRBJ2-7	CASSIGTGGSSYEQYF
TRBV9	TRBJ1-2	CASSVMDRASGSYTF
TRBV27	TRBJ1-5	CATSIGGRADQPQHF
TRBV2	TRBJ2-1	CASSGERGVALYNEQFF
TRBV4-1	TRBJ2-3	CASSPGTGRDTQYF
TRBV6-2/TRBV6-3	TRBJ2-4	CASSYSKSGGGNIQYF
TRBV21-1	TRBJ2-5	CASSYRGWKYQETQYF
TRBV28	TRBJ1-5	CASSPHRTGPQPQHF
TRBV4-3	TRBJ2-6	CASSQAPGGTRSGANVLTF
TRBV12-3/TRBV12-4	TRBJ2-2	CASSLIFTGELFF
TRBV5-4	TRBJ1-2	CASSLSPSYGYTF
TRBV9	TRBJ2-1	CASSKGGASYTNEQFF
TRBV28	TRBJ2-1	CASSLPVGAGGRYNEQFF
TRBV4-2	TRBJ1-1	CASSQVLGQANTEAFF
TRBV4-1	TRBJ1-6	CASSLPATGTGGSNSPLHF
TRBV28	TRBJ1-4	CASSDSGSANEKLFF